Listed below are T cell receptor beta chains from one sample, sequenced in a study of graft-versus-host responses after intestinal transplantation. The data were produced by immunoSEQ multiplex PCR, yet TCRdb's version contains in-frame clones alone and is incomplete. The data show some 4,400 clones, around 30% seen once. Material: alloreactive CD4+ T cells from a mixed lymphocyte reaction culture, obtained before intestinal transplant. These receptors all come from a human patient who received an intestinal transplant. CDR3s include the opening cysteine and the closing phenylalanine or tryptophan. A D gene is named only where the DNA matches it firmly. The size entry is marked missing in some rows and otherwise reads once, few, many or a size class.

TRBV27	TRBJ2-1	few	TRBD1	CASSMRQGVYNEQFF	TGTGCCAGCAGTATGCGACAGGGAGTCTACAATGAGCAGTTCTTC
TRBV6-5	TRBJ2-7	.	TRBD1	CASSSAGTGTYEQYF	TGTGCCAGCAGTTCGGCCGGGACAGGGACATACGAGCAGTACTTC
TRBV28	TRBJ2-7	.	.	CASSADRRSSYEQYF	TGTGCCAGCAGTGCCGACAGGCGAAGCTCCTACGAGCAGTACTTC
TRBV30	TRBJ2-1	.	TRBD2	CAWSFSRTSGSYNEQFF	TGTGCCTGGAGTTTCTCTAGAACTAGCGGGTCCTACAATGAGCAGTTCTTC
TRBV7-3	TRBJ1-6	medium-sized	.	CASSLGGPYNSPLHF	TGTGCCAGCAGCTTAGGGGGGCCCTATAATTCACCCCTCCACTTT
TRBV18	TRBJ2-1	few	.	CASSPIGSNEQFF	TGTGCCAGCTCACCAATAGGGAGCAATGAGCAGTTCTTC
TRBV4-2	TRBJ2-2	.	TRBD2	CASSHGRLAGGKRTGELFF	TGTGCCAGCAGCCACGGCCGGCTAGCGGGGGGGAAGAGGACCGGGGAGCTGTTTTTT
TRBV7-3	TRBJ1-1	.	.	CASSPYGRQNEAFF	TGTGCCAGCAGCCCCTACGGCAGGCAGAATGAAGCTTTCTTT
TRBV7-3	TRBJ2-1	.	.	CASSLTGPSYNEQFF	TGTGCCAGCAGCTTAACCGGGCCCTCCTACAATGAGCAGTTCTTC
TRBV5-1	TRBJ2-7	medium-sized	.	CASSTAHSYEQYF	TGCGCCAGCAGCACGGCCCATTCTTACGAGCAGTACTTC
TRBV6-5	TRBJ1-5	.	.	CASSGRGNQPQHF	TGTGCCAGCAGTGGCAGGGGAAATCAGCCCCAGCATTTT
TRBV10-3	TRBJ1-5	medium-sized	TRBD1	CAISEGIDRGNNQPQHF	TGTGCCATCAGTGAAGGGATCGACAGGGGTAACAATCAGCCCCAGCATTTT
TRBV4-1	TRBJ1-2	.	TRBD1	CARSPLWTGLPGGYTF	TGCGCCCGCAGCCCACTCTGGACAGGGCTTCCCGGGGGCTACACCTTC
TRBV27	TRBJ2-5	medium-sized	TRBD1	CASSRQGGETQYF	TGTGCCAGCAGTCGACAGGGTGGGGAGACCCAGTACTTC
TRBV6-1	TRBJ2-3	medium-sized	.	CASTNPPSTDTQYF	TGTGCCAGCACCAATCCACCTAGCACAGATACGCAGTATTTT
TRBV4-1	TRBJ1-1	.	.	CASSPPPAGSTEAFF	TGCGCCAGCAGCCCCCCTCCAGCAGGGAGCACTGAAGCTTTCTTT
TRBV27	TRBJ2-1	.	TRBD1	CASSLGLQQGGHYYYYNEQFF	TGTGCCAGCAGTTTAGGGCTCCAACAGGGGGGTCACTACTACTACTACAATGAGCAGTTCTTC
TRBV2	TRBJ2-6	few	.	CASRTYSGANVLTF	TGTGCCAGCAGAACTTACTCTGGGGCCAACGTCCTGACTTTC